The 24 T cell receptor beta chains presented below share a single source sample, sequenced in a study of control samples from healthy donors and cancer patients (dated by TCRdb to 2020 to 2021). Libraries were constructed by the immunoSEQ multiplex PCR assay. TCRdb stores this immuneACCESS table with in-frame sequences only. Part of the clones is absent; in the studies checked, under half of the shortfall reflects unresolved V genes, and no reason is known for the rest. A total of 150,000 to 200,000 clones appear in this sample, 94% of them only once. In total, the top ten clones hold about 14% of the sample. Sequencing was done on a sample of PBMCs. These receptors all stem from a man in his fifties or sixties with colorectal cancer.

The V call is TRBV3-1 (or the pseudogene TRBV3-2), the J call TRBJ2-7; 9 bases map to TRBD1. The CDR3 is 15 amino acids. Unmatched junction bases numbered 9, after V lost 4 bases and J lost 5 bases. Germline V gives CDR1 LGHDT, CDR2 YNNKEL (reference sequence). CDR3 protein: CASSPLSGQGHEQYF. The DNA for the CDR3 is TGTGCCAGCAGCCCATTATCGGGACAGGGCCACGAGCAGTACTTC.

The chain links TRBV4-2 to TRBJ1-4; TRBD1 matches at 11 bases. V lost 1 base to trimming and J lost 8 bases; unmatched junction nucleotides: 6. Germline values: CDR1 LGHNA, CDR2 YNFKEQ. CDR3 length: 16 residues. The CDR3 region has the DNA TGTGCCAGCAGCCAAGGGACAGGGGGCGTTGGAGAAAAACTGTTTTTT. This sequence encodes CASSQGTGGVGEKLFF.

This chain joins TRBV19 and TRBJ1-1; the D is unclear. Per germline, CDR1 LNHDA and CDR2 SQIVND (reference sequence). This CDR3 spans 13 amino acids. V lost 3 bases, J lost 0 bases, and 5 bases lay in between. This CDR3 is CASSIGVNTEAFF. The CDR3 DNA reads as TGTGCCAGTAGTATTGGGGTGAACACTGAAGCTTTCTTT.

The V call is TRBV5-4, the J call TRBJ2-7; 11 positions match TRBD1. The trim removed 4 bases at V and 5 bases at J, leaving 8 bases unmatched. Germline V gene data show CDR1 as SGHNT and CDR2 as YYREEE (reference sequence). The CDR3 is 15 amino acids. Written as DNA, the CDR3 is TGTGCCAGCAGCCACCCGGGACAGGGGGTCCACGAGCAGTACTTC. Amino acid sequence: CASSHPGQGVHEQYF.

The CDR3 loop is CASSPSGPSYNEQFF. The CDR3 DNA follows: TGCGCCAGCAGCCCTAGCGGGCCTTCCTACAATGAGCAGTTCTTC. The chain uses TRBV5-1 and TRBJ2-1, with 8 bases lining up with TRBD2. Trimming at V came to 4 bases and at J to 1 base, leaving 4 bases not matched to a gene. CDR3 length equals 15 residues. From germline, CDR1 is SGHRS and CDR2 YFSETQ. Supplemented by reference TRBV5-1 and TRBJ2-1, the full variable domain reads KAGVTQTPRYLIKTRGQQVTLSCSPISGHRSVSWYQQTPGQGLQFLFEYFSETQRNKGNFPGRFSGRQFSNSRSEMNVSTLELGDSALYLCASSPSGPSYNEQFFGPGTRLTVL.

The V call is TRBV7-2, the J call TRBJ2-1, with D perhaps assigned TRBD1 or TRBD2 (5 bases each). Trimming pared 5 bases from V and 8 bases from J, leaving 16 bases between. The length of the CDR3 is 14 residues. Germline-derived CDR1 and CDR2 are SGHTA and FQGNSA. CDR3 sequence reads: CASSTFVRGDEQFF. For the CDR3, the DNA is TGTGCCAGCAGCACATTTGTCCGGGGCGATGAGCAGTTCTTC. The whole variable domain, filled in from reference TRBV7-2 and TRBJ2-1, reads GAGVSQSPSNKVTEKGKDVELRCDPISGHTALYWYRQSLGQGLEFLIYFQGNSAPDKSGLPSDRFSAERTGGSVSTLTIQRTQQEDSAVYLCASSTFVRGDEQFFGPGTRLTVL.

This sequence joins TRBV6-4 and TRBJ1-6; TRBD1 aligns across 8 bases. V dropped 3 bases and J dropped 8; count of bases not matched to a gene: 9. Germline V gene lookup returns CDR1 MRHNA and CDR2 SNTAGT. The CDR3 runs to 16 residues. The CDR3 protein is CASSEITTGVDSPLHF. In nucleotides, the CDR3 is TGTGCCAGCAGTGAAATCACGACAGGGGTGGATTCACCCCTCCACTTT.

The genes are TRBV28 and TRBJ2-3; 14 nucleotides match TRBD2. Germline CDR1 is MDHEN and CDR2 is SYDVKM. With 4 bases clipped from V and 4 bases from J, the junction kept 1 base outside the gene matches. CDR3 length: 15 amino acids. CDR3 coding DNA: TGTGCCAGCAGTTCGACTAGCGGGGGGGCAGATACGCAGTATTTT. Its protein product is CASSSTSGGADTQYF.

This chain connects TRBV7-2 to TRBJ2-7; 11 nucleotides match TRBD2. The CDR3 runs to 15 residues. Trimming at V came to 5 bases and at J to 2 bases, leaving 5 bases not matched to a gene. CDR1 SGHTA and CDR2 FQGNSA come from the germline V gene. CDR3 bases: TGTGCCAGCAGCCGGAGTAGCGGGGGGGCCTACGAGCAGTACTTC. Amino acids: CASSRSSGGAYEQYF.

The chain couples TRBV4-1 to TRBJ1-2, with D unresolved. This CDR3 has 15 residues. CDR1 and CDR2 from the germline V gene are MGHRA and YSYEKL. V lost 4 bases and J 7 bases, leaving 19 bases between the germline ends. CDR3 coding DNA: TGCGCCAGCAGCCCCAGACTTTTGTGGGGAGGTGGCTACACCTTC. This translates into CASSPRLLWGGGYTF.

The chain has TRBV4-2 and TRBJ2-3, with D perhaps matching TRBD2 (7 bases). Per germline, CDR1 LGHNA and CDR2 YNFKEQ. Between the trimmed V and J ends, which lost 3 bases and 5 bases, there was a span of 15 bases. This CDR3 has 15 amino acids. CDR3 region: CASSHGGGGIDTQYF. CDR3 bases: TGTGCCAGCAGCCATGGCGGGGGCGGGATAGATACGCAGTATTTT.

The chain joins TRBV25-1 to TRBJ1-1; tentative D call: TRBD1 (6 bases). V gave up 6 bases and J gave up 0 bases, with 11 bases separating them. Germline V lookup: CDR1 MGHDK, CDR2 SYGVNS. The length of the CDR3 is 14 residues. The CDR3 coding sequence is TGTGCCAGCAGCGGGACATTCATGAACACTGAAGCTTTCTTT. Translation: CASSGTFMNTEAFF.

This clone was seen more than once but under ten times. The chain is built from TRBV27 and TRBJ2-7, with no clear D. The CDR3 runs 13 residues. CDR1 and CDR2 from the germline V gene are MNHEY and SMNVEV (reference sequence). Trimming shortened V by 2 bases and J by 2 bases, and 7 bases separated the two germline ends. The CDR3: CASSLAPAYEQYF. CDR3 nucleotides: TGTGCCAGCAGTTTAGCTCCAGCCTACGAGCAGTACTTC.

The chain couples TRBV18 to TRBJ2-1, with D tentatively TRBD1 or TRBD2 (7 bases each). Germline CDR1 KGHSH, CDR2 LQKENI. The germline V and J ends were trimmed by 0 bases and 5 bases, with 14 bases remaining between them. The CDR3 totals 16 residues. The CDR3 DNA sequence: TGTGCCAGCTCACCACCGGCGTCAGGGGGGGACAATGAGCAGTTCTTC. This codes for CASSPPASGGDNEQFF.

This rearrangement joins TRBV27 to TRBJ2-3; D may correspond to TRBD1 or TRBD2 (5 bases each). The germline gives CDR1 MNHEY, CDR2 SMNVEV (reference sequence). This CDR3 region has 13 residues. V lost 0 bases, J lost 6 bases, and 7 bases lay in between. This CDR3 reads CASSLSWGDTQYF. DNA for the CDR3: TGTGCCAGCAGTTTATCGTGGGGGGATACGCAGTATTTT.

The rearrangement links TRBV30 to TRBJ1-6, with D possibly being TRBD1 (5 bases). Germline CDR1 GTSNPN, CDR2 SVGIG (reference sequence). Trimming pared 1 base from V and 7 bases from J, leaving 8 bases between. This CDR3 has 13 amino acids. The CDR3 sequence: CAWSGQGNSPLHF. CDR3 nucleotides: TGTGCCTGGAGTGGGCAGGGAAATTCACCCCTCCACTTT.

The chain is built from TRBV9 and TRBJ2-5; 12 bases line up with TRBD2. The CDR3 covers 16 residues. V lost 0 bases and J lost 2; bases outside the gene matches: 2. Germline CDR1 is SGDLS and CDR2 is YYNGEE. DNA of the CDR3: TGTGCCAGCAGCGTAGGACTAGCGGGGGATCAAGAGACCCAGTACTTC. Translated: CASSVGLAGDQETQYF.

V gene TRBV27 combines with J gene TRBJ1-4; a weak D match, TRBD1 (5 bases). Germline V gene data show CDR1 as MNHEY and CDR2 as SMNVEV (reference sequence). The CDR3 contains 17 residues. Trimming removed 2 bases at V and 0 bases at J, with 13 bases between. The CDR3 here is CASSLDFGGATNEKLFF. For the CDR3, the DNA is TGTGCCAGCAGTTTAGATTTCGGGGGAGCAACTAATGAAAAACTGTTTTTT.

The chain uses TRBV7-9 and TRBJ2-7, with 14 bases that match TRBD2. V shed 5 bases and J 2 bases; nucleotides not matched to a gene: 5. Germline CDR1 reads SEHNR; CDR2 reads FQNEAQ (reference sequence). The CDR3 consists of 16 residues. The CDR3, as DNA: TGTGCCAGCAGCGTGGGACTAGCGGGGGAGGCCTACGAGCAGTACTTC. Protein sequence: CASSVGLAGEAYEQYF.

The chain uses TRBV18 and TRBJ1-2; perhaps TRBD1 as D (5 bases). The ends were cut back, 2 bases at V and 3 bases at J, with 16 bases in the middle. Germline CDR1 reads KGHSH; CDR2 reads LQKENI. The CDR3 runs 16 residues. The CDR3 here is CASSPAAFGDYYGYTF. Written as DNA, the CDR3 is TGTGCCAGCTCACCAGCAGCCTTTGGGGACTACTATGGCTACACCTTC.

This chain connects TRBV4-1 to TRBJ1-1, with 7 bases fitting TRBD1. Losses at the gene ends were 6 bases for V and 2 bases for J; bases not matched to a gene: 9. This CDR3 contains 15 residues. Germline V gene data show CDR1 as MGHRA and CDR2 as YSYEKL. The CDR3 loop is CASRPLDRVNTEAFF. The CDR3 nucleotides are TGCGCCAGCAGACCGCTAGACAGGGTTAACACTGAAGCTTTCTTT.

This clone was counted a single time. The chain recombines TRBV6-2 or TRBV6-3 with TRBJ2-7, with 10 bases fitting TRBD1. The V and J ends lost 5 bases and 6 bases, in that order; junction bases with no gene match: 7. CDR3 length: 14 amino acids. Germline CDR1 is MNHEY and CDR2 is SVGEGT. The CDR3 DNA reads as TGTGCCAGCAGTACCCCGGGACAGGGGCCCGAGCAGTACTTC. As protein: CASSTPGQGPEQYF.

The rearrangement links TRBV10-1 to TRBJ2-7; 7 nucleotides match TRBD1. Germline V gene lookup returns CDR1 WNHNN and CDR2 SYGVQD (reference sequence). J gave up 3 bases and V 6 bases, and 20 bases lay outside the gene matches. The CDR3 runs 18 residues. The CDR3: CASRGTEADRPRSYEQYF. The CDR3 coding sequence is TGCGCCAGCAGGGGGACAGAGGCGGATCGCCCACGTAGCTACGAGCAGTACTTC.

The genes are TRBV5-4 and TRBJ2-3, with D unclear. V was shortened by 0 bases and J by 5 bases, with 10 bases between the two germline ends. The germline V gene encodes CDR1 SGHNT and CDR2 YYREEE (reference sequence). CDR3 length: 14 amino acids. CDR3: CASSLGRVLDTQYF. As DNA, the CDR3 is TGTGCCAGCAGCTTGGGCCGCGTCTTAGATACGCAGTATTTT.